This T cell receptor (beta chain) came from a study of identical twins. Points from the study as a whole: Within cord blood, abundant beta clonotypes carried fewer insertions, but memory repertoires showed no such trend. There was more out-of-frame TCR alpha sharing in monozygotic twins than models estimated.

Regarding this clonotype: Its specificity is not known.

The CDR3 is made up of 17 amino acids. Per the germline V gene, CDR1 is SGDLS and CDR2 is YYNGEE. The ends lost 4 bases at V and 4 bases at J; junction bases unmatched: 11. A single record per CDR3 protein comes from TCRdb applying MiXCR to the 5' RACE reads. The table includes a few hundred thousand distinct CDR3 sequences, around 12% detected once. This sample was also put to use in a study of yellow fever vaccine responses in identical twins. That work states: It has been reported that, in twins, the vaccine T cell response seemed partly convergent and partly personalized.

The chain is built from TRBV9 and TRBJ2-1; 10 nucleotides line up with TRBD1. Sequenced material: CD8+ T cells sorted from blood. This receptor was identified in a woman younger than 35 in good health. The CDR3 DNA reads TGTGCCAGCAGCATCCGGGACAGGGGTATCATTTACAATGAGCAGTTCTTC. The encoded protein is CASSIRDRGIIYNEQFF.